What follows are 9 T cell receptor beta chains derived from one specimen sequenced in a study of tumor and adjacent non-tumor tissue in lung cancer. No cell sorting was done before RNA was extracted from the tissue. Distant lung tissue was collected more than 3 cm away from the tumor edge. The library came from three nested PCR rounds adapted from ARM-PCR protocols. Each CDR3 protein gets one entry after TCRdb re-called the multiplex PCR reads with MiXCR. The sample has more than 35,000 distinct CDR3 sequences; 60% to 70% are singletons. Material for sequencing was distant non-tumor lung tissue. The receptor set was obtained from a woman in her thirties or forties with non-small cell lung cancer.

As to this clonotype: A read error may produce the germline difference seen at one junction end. CDR3 region: CSALGQASDAPVYYGYTF. CDR3 nucleotides: TGTAGTGCCCTGGGACAGGCCAGTGATGCGCCTGTCTACTATGGCTACACCTTC. The chain recombines TRBV20-1 with TRBJ1-2; TRBD1 agrees at 8 bases. CDR3 length: 18 residues. The V gene's germline CDR1 is DFQATT and CDR2 SNEGSKA (reference sequence).

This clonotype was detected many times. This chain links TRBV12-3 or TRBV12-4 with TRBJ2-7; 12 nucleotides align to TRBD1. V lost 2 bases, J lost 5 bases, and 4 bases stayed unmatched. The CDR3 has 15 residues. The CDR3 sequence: CASSLSGTGGHEQYF. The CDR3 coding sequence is TGTGCCAGCAGTTTATCCGGGACAGGGGGCCACGAGCAGTACTTC.

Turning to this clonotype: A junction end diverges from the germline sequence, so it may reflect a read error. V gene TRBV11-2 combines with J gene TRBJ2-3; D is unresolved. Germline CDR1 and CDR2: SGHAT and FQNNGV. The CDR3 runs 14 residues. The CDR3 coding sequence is TGTGCCAGCAGTCCTCCAAGCGCGGCAGATACGAAGTATTTT. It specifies CASSPPSAADTKYF.

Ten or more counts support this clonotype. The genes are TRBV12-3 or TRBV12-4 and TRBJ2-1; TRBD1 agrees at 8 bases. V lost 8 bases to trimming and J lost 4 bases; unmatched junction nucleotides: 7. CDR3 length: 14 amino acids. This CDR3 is CASAFRQGYNEQFF. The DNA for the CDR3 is TGTGCCAGCGCCTTTCGACAGGGGTACAATGAGCAGTTCTTC.

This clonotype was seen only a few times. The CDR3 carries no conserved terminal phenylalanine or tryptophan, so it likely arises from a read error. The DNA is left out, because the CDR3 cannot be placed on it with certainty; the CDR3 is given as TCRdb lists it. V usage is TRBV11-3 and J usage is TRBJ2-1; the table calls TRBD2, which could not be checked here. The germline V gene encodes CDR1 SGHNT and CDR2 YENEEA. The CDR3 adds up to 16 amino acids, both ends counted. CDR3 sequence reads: CASSDSGLAANNERFS.

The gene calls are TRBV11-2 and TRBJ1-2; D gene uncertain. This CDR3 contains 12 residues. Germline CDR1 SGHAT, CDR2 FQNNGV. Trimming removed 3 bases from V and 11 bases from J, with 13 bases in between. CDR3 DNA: TGTGCCAGCAGCTTCGTGCAGGCCGGTTACACCTTC. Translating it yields CASSFVQAGYTF.

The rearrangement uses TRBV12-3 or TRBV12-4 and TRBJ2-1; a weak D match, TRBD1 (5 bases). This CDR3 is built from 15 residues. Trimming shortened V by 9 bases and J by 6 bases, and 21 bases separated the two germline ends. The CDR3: CARSGQGVGTNEQFF. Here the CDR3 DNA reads TGTGCCAGAAGTGGCCAAGGGGTGGGTACCAATGAGCAGTTCTTC.

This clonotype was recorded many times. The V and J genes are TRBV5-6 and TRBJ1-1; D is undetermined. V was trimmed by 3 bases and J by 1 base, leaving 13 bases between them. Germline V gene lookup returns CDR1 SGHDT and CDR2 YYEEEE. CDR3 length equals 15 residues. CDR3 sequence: CASSWMVDGNTEAFF. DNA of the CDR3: TGTGCCAGCAGCTGGATGGTAGACGGGAACACTGAAGCTTTCTTT.

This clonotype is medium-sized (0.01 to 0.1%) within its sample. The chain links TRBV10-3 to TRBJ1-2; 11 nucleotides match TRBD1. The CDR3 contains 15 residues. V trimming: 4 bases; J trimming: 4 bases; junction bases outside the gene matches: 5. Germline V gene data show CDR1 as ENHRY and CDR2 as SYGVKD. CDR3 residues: CAISGRTGGLYGYTF. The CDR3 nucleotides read TGTGCCATCAGTGGGAGGACAGGGGGCCTCTATGGCTACACCTTC.